This is a list of T cell receptor beta chains from one sample in a study of T cell responses to AZD1222 COVID-19 vaccine. Produced via immunoSEQ multiplex PCR; TCRdb's table is partial and in-frame only. The repertoire has some 99,000 clones, approximately 87% of them found once; the top ten carry around 4.5%. Sequenced here: peripheral blood, sampled 28 days after the second AZD1222 dose. All receptors come from an adult who received the AZD1222 COVID-19 vaccine. CDR3s include the opening cysteine and the closing phenylalanine or tryptophan. Each record gives: clone size, J gene, V gene, D gene, CDR3 protein, CDR3 DNA. A D gene is named only where the DNA matches it firmly. Not every row has a clone size; where given, it reads once, few, many or a size class.

clone size: NA
J gene: TRBJ2-1
V gene: TRBV5-1
D gene: TRBD2
CDR3 protein: CASNLAVSGRGNEQFF
CDR3 DNA: TGCGCCAGCAACTTGGCCGTAAGCGGGAGGGGTAATGAGCAGTTCTTC

clone size: NA
J gene: TRBJ2-3
V gene: TRBV3-1/TRBV3-2
D gene: NA
CDR3 protein: CASSQQLPDTQYF
CDR3 DNA: TGTGCCAGCAGCCAACAGCTCCCAGATACGCAGTATTTT

clone size: once
J gene: TRBJ2-5
V gene: TRBV30
D gene: TRBD1
CDR3 protein: CAWSIQGARETQYF
CDR3 DNA: TGTGCCTGGAGTATACAGGGGGCTAGGGAGACCCAGTACTTC

clone size: NA
J gene: TRBJ2-1
V gene: TRBV5-1
D gene: TRBD2
CDR3 protein: CASSFTGTSGRSSYNEQFF
CDR3 DNA: TGCGCCAGCAGTTTTACCGGGACTAGCGGGAGGAGCTCCTACAATGAGCAGTTCTTC

clone size: once
J gene: TRBJ2-7
V gene: TRBV4-2
D gene: TRBD2
CDR3 protein: CASSQTSGDHYEQYF
CDR3 DNA: TGTGCCAGCAGCCAAACTAGCGGGGACCACTACGAGCAGTACTTC

clone size: NA
J gene: TRBJ1-2
V gene: TRBV18
D gene: TRBD1
CDR3 protein: CASSPPGTGTNYGYTF
CDR3 DNA: TGTGCCAGCTCACCACCCGGGACAGGTACCAACTATGGCTACACCTTC

clone size: NA
J gene: TRBJ1-3
V gene: TRBV5-4
D gene: TRBD1
CDR3 protein: CASSPDRGGGNTIYF
CDR3 DNA: TGTGCCAGCAGCCCCGACAGGGGTGGGGGAAACACCATATATTTT

clone size: once
J gene: TRBJ2-2
V gene: TRBV30
D gene: NA
CDR3 protein: CAWSYRDTGELFF
CDR3 DNA: TGTGCCTGGAGTTACCGGGACACCGGGGAGCTGTTTTTT

clone size: NA
J gene: TRBJ1-1
V gene: TRBV7-2
D gene: TRBD1
CDR3 protein: CASSANRGGTEAFF
CDR3 DNA: TGTGCCAGCAGCGCAAACAGGGGAGGCACTGAAGCTTTCTTT

clone size: NA
J gene: TRBJ1-1
V gene: TRBV27
D gene: NA
CDR3 protein: CASSPGRSQAFF
CDR3 DNA: TGTGCCAGCAGTCCGGGACGGAGTCAAGCTTTCTTT

clone size: NA
J gene: TRBJ1-1
V gene: TRBV10-3
D gene: TRBD1
CDR3 protein: CAISESGTGVEAFF
CDR3 DNA: TGTGCCATCAGTGAGTCCGGGACAGGGGTTGAAGCTTTCTTT

clone size: NA
J gene: TRBJ2-3
V gene: TRBV28
D gene: NA
CDR3 protein: CASSLNSRHSTDTQYF
CDR3 DNA: TGTGCCAGCAGTTTGAACAGTAGGCACAGCACAGATACGCAGTATTTT

clone size: NA
J gene: TRBJ1-3
V gene: TRBV4-3
D gene: TRBD1
CDR3 protein: CASSQDSTGGSRNTIYF
CDR3 DNA: TGCGCCAGCAGCCAAGATTCCACAGGGGGCTCAAGAAACACCATATATTTT

clone size: NA
J gene: TRBJ1-5
V gene: TRBV6-2/TRBV6-3
D gene: NA
CDR3 protein: CASSYPPGGLLSGQSQHF
CDR3 DNA: TGTGCCAGCAGTTACCCCCCTGGTGGGCTATTAAGTGGGCAGTCCCAGCATTTT

clone size: NA
J gene: TRBJ1-2
V gene: TRBV25-1
D gene: NA
CDR3 protein: CASSEYGGYTF
CDR3 DNA: TGTGCCAGCAGTGAATATGGTGGCTACACCTTC

clone size: NA
J gene: TRBJ2-3
V gene: TRBV18
D gene: TRBD2
CDR3 protein: CASSPLAGADTQYF
CDR3 DNA: TGTGCCAGCTCACCACTAGCGGGAGCGGATACGCAGTATTTT

clone size: NA
J gene: TRBJ2-7
V gene: TRBV18
D gene: NA
CDR3 protein: CASSPSEVHEQYF
CDR3 DNA: TGTGCCAGCTCACCTAGCGAGGTTCACGAGCAGTACTTC

clone size: NA
J gene: TRBJ2-7
V gene: TRBV7-2
D gene: NA
CDR3 protein: CASSPGASQDEQYF
CDR3 DNA: TGTGCCAGCAGCCCCGGTGCTAGTCAGGACGAGCAGTACTTC

clone size: NA
J gene: TRBJ1-3
V gene: TRBV9
D gene: NA
CDR3 protein: CASSVGGGLIDTIYF
CDR3 DNA: TGTGCCAGCAGCGTAGGCGGGGGTCTTATAGACACCATATATTTT

clone size: NA
J gene: TRBJ2-7
V gene: TRBV28
D gene: NA
CDR3 protein: CASGSSYEQYF
CDR3 DNA: TGTGCCAGCGGGAGCTCCTACGAGCAGTACTTC

clone size: NA
J gene: TRBJ2-3
V gene: TRBV5-1
D gene: TRBD2
CDR3 protein: CASSLAGLAGGTDTQYF
CDR3 DNA: TGCGCCAGCAGCTTGGCCGGGCTTGCGGGGGGCACAGATACGCAGTATTTT

clone size: NA
J gene: TRBJ2-2
V gene: TRBV6-5
D gene: NA
CDR3 protein: CASKWARTGELFF
CDR3 DNA: TGTGCCAGCAAGTGGGCAAGGACCGGGGAGCTGTTTTTT

clone size: NA
J gene: TRBJ2-1
V gene: TRBV7-2
D gene: NA
CDR3 protein: CASSLEGSSYNEQFF
CDR3 DNA: TGTGCCAGCAGCTTAGAAGGGAGCTCCTACAATGAGCAGTTCTTC

clone size: NA
J gene: TRBJ1-1
V gene: TRBV27
D gene: NA
CDR3 protein: CSRRGVVEAFF
CDR3 DNA: TGTTCCCGCCGGGGGGTCGTTGAAGCTTTCTTT

clone size: NA
J gene: TRBJ2-7
V gene: TRBV12-3/TRBV12-4
D gene: NA
CDR3 protein: CASSLSVYEQYF
CDR3 DNA: TGTGCCAGCAGTTTATCCGTATACGAGCAGTACTTC

clone size: NA
J gene: TRBJ1-1
V gene: TRBV4-1
D gene: NA
CDR3 protein: CASSQAGGNTEAFF
CDR3 DNA: TGCGCCAGCAGCCAAGCGGGGGGCAACACTGAAGCTTTCTTT

clone size: NA
J gene: TRBJ1-1
V gene: TRBV3-1/TRBV3-2
D gene: TRBD1
CDR3 protein: CASSHGTGRTEAFF
CDR3 DNA: TGTGCCAGCAGCCACGGGACAGGGCGGACTGAAGCTTTCTTT

clone size: NA
J gene: TRBJ1-1
V gene: TRBV12-5
D gene: NA
CDR3 protein: CASGLSDGTEAFF
CDR3 DNA: TGTGCTAGTGGTTTGTCAGACGGCACTGAAGCTTTCTTT

clone size: NA
J gene: TRBJ1-2
V gene: TRBV24-1
D gene: NA
CDR3 protein: CATSTSTRDGYTF
CDR3 DNA: TGTGCCACCAGTACGTCCACTCGGGATGGCTACACCTTC

clone size: few
J gene: TRBJ1-6
V gene: TRBV6-1
D gene: NA
CDR3 protein: CASSEVGIGSPLHF
CDR3 DNA: TGTGCCAGCAGTGAAGTGGGTATTGGCTCACCCCTCCACTTT

clone size: few
J gene: TRBJ2-1
V gene: TRBV2
D gene: NA
CDR3 protein: CASRTLATPNNEQFF
CDR3 DNA: TGTGCCAGCAGGACCCTAGCTACGCCTAACAATGAGCAGTTCTTC

clone size: once
J gene: TRBJ2-1
V gene: TRBV25-1
D gene: NA
CDR3 protein: CASSGLLLDNEQFF
CDR3 DNA: TGTGCCAGCAGTGGCCTCCTACTCGACAATGAGCAGTTCTTC

clone size: few
J gene: TRBJ2-7
V gene: TRBV6-2/TRBV6-3
D gene: NA
CDR3 protein: CASSLRDDSTYEQYF
CDR3 DNA: TGTGCCAGCAGTTTGAGGGACGACTCTACCTACGAGCAGTACTTC

clone size: NA
J gene: TRBJ1-5
V gene: TRBV19
D gene: NA
CDR3 protein: CASSPAGSRNQPQHF
CDR3 DNA: TGTGCCAGTAGTCCGGCGGGTTCTCGCAATCAGCCCCAGCATTTT

clone size: NA
J gene: TRBJ2-7
V gene: TRBV30
D gene: NA
CDR3 protein: CAWSVGDYEQYF
CDR3 DNA: TGTGCCTGGAGTGTTGGGGACTACGAGCAGTACTTC

clone size: once
J gene: TRBJ1-1
V gene: TRBV7-2
D gene: NA
CDR3 protein: CASSLDFLVGDTEAFF
CDR3 DNA: TGTGCCAGCAGCTTAGATTTTCTTGTGGGCGACACTGAAGCTTTCTTT

clone size: NA
J gene: TRBJ1-2
V gene: TRBV7-2
D gene: TRBD1
CDR3 protein: CASSLSLTGTVNYGYTF
CDR3 DNA: TGTGCCAGCAGCTTGTCCTTGACAGGGACAGTGAACTATGGCTACACCTTC

clone size: NA
J gene: TRBJ2-7
V gene: TRBV7-8
D gene: NA
CDR3 protein: CASTPLGPYEQYF
CDR3 DNA: TGTGCCAGCACCCCCCTAGGTCCCTACGAGCAGTACTTC

clone size: NA
J gene: TRBJ2-7
V gene: TRBV18
D gene: NA
CDR3 protein: CASSPPRSYEQYF
CDR3 DNA: TGTGCCAGCTCACCACCGCGGTCCTACGAGCAGTACTTC

clone size: NA
J gene: TRBJ1-2
V gene: TRBV6-4
D gene: TRBD1
CDR3 protein: CASSDSTGLGYTF
CDR3 DNA: TGTGCCAGCAGTGACTCGACAGGGCTTGGCTACACCTTC

clone size: NA
J gene: TRBJ2-2
V gene: TRBV19
D gene: NA
CDR3 protein: CASSIQDSLTGELFF
CDR3 DNA: TGTGCCAGTAGTATTCAGGACAGCCTGACCGGGGAGCTGTTTTTT

clone size: NA
J gene: TRBJ1-5
V gene: TRBV3-1/TRBV3-2
D gene: NA
CDR3 protein: CASSQAVSNQPQHF
CDR3 DNA: TGTGCCAGCAGCCAAGCTGTAAGCAATCAGCCCCAGCATTTT

clone size: NA
J gene: TRBJ2-3
V gene: TRBV18
D gene: TRBD2
CDR3 protein: CASSPLAGGITDTQYF
CDR3 DNA: TGTGCCAGCTCACCCCTAGCGGGGGGAATCACAGATACGCAGTATTTT

clone size: NA
J gene: TRBJ2-2
V gene: TRBV12-3/TRBV12-4
D gene: NA
CDR3 protein: CASSWAGELFF
CDR3 DNA: TGTGCCAGCAGTTGGGCCGGGGAGCTGTTTTTT